Only one count was recorded for the clone carrying this T cell receptor beta chain. This specimen belongs to a study of blood T cell repertoires in COVID-19. Study-wide context: COVID-19 samples from acute and convalescent phases originated in the United States, Italy and Spain.

Study members were between about 18 and 95 years old and lived in some 22 US regions. Participant reports of clinical history set cohort assignment. Trimming removed 7 bases at V and 6 bases at J, with 15 bases between. The CDR3 has 13 amino acids. CDR1 is SGDLS, CDR2 YYNGEE, per germline. Original methodology: Scientists estimated how many nucleated cells there were by amplifying reference gene primers. Profiling relied on immunoSEQ multiplex PCR, and the TCRdb table lists in-frame clones only, not all of them. V and J calls and clone size are copied from that table; D and trimming were computed from the DNA. Counted here are about 360,000 clones, approximately 91% occurring once; the ten biggest clones make up around 2%.

This receptor was taken from a middle-aged woman with acute COVID-19. The sequencing sample was made of PBMCs or T cells enriched from blood (not recorded which). The rearrangement uses TRBV9 and TRBJ2-3; unclear D gene. This CDR3 is CASSVSVVDTQYF. The CDR3 region has the DNA TGTGCCAGCTCAGTCAGTGTCGTCGATACGCAGTATTTT.